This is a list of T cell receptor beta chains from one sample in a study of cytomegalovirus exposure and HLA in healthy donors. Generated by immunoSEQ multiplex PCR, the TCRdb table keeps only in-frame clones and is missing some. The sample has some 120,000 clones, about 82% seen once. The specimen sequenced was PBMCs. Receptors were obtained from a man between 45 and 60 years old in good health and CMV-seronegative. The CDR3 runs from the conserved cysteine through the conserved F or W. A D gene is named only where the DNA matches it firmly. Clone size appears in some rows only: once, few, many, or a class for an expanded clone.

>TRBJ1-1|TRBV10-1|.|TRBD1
CASNFPGQANTEAFF
TGCGCCAGTAACTTTCCGGGACAGGCGAACACTGAAGCTTTCTTT
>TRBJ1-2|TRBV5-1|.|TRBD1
CASSTDRDYGYTF
TGCGCCAGCAGCACGGACAGGGACTATGGCTACACCTTC
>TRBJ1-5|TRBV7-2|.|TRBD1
CASSLGQGVNQPQHF
TGTGCCAGCAGCCTGGGACAGGGGGTCAATCAGCCCCAGCATTTT
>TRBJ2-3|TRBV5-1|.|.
CASTGGGGSDTQYF
TGCGCCAGCACCGGGGGAGGGGGGTCAGATACGCAGTATTTT
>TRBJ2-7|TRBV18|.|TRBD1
CASSPGTGSGEQYF
TGTGCCAGCTCACCCGGGACAGGGTCTGGGGAGCAGTACTTC
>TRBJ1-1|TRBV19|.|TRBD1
CATDPGQGKPEAFF
TGTGCCACCGATCCGGGACAGGGGAAGCCTGAAGCTTTCTTT
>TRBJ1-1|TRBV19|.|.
CASSTSWESEAFF
TGTGCCAGTAGTACCTCCTGGGAGTCTGAAGCTTTCTTT
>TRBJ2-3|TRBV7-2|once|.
CASSLFGVPTDTQYF
TGTGCCAGCAGCCTTTTCGGGGTCCCCACAGATACGCAGTATTTT
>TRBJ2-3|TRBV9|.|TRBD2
CASTRRPAGWQDTQYF
TGTGCCAGCACGCGTCGGCCAGCGGGGTGGCAAGATACGCAGTATTTT
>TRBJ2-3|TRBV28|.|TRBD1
CASGKTGSSTDTQYF
TGTGCCAGCGGAAAGACAGGGTCTAGCACAGATACGCAGTATTTT
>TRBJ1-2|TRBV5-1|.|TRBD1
CASSLRFGTGHYGYTF
TGCGCCAGCAGCTTGCGTTTTGGGACAGGGCACTATGGCTACACCTTC
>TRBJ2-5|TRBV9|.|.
CASSVATTSETQYF
TGTGCCAGCAGCGTAGCTACGACATCAGAGACCCAGTACTTC
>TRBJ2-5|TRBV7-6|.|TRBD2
CASLAGGRETQYF
TGTGCCAGCCTAGCGGGGGGCCGAGAGACCCAGTACTTC
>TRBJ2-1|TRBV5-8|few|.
CASSLVLASNSEQFF
TGTGCCAGCAGCTTGGTACTAGCTTCAAACAGTGAGCAGTTCTTC
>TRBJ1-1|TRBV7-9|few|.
CSSSPNGLEPEAFF
TGTTCCAGCAGCCCCAACGGACTGGAACCTGAAGCTTTCTTT
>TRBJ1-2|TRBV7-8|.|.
CASSLSPEAYGYTF
TGTGCCAGCAGCCTATCCCCAGAGGCCTATGGCTACACCTTC
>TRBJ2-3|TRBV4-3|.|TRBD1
CASSPRQGTRDTQYF
TGCGCCAGCAGCCCGAGACAGGGCACGAGAGATACGCAGTATTTT
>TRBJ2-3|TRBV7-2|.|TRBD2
CASSFPSGGPAQYF
TGTGCCAGCAGCTTCCCTAGCGGGGGCCCAGCGCAGTATTTT
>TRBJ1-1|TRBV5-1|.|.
CASSPGGFAFF
TGCGCCAGCAGCCCGGGGGGATTCGCTTTCTTT
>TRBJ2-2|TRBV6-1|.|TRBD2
CASSPPPGGGGELFF
TGTGCCAGCAGTCCCCCCCCCGGGGGGGGCGGGGAGCTGTTTTTT
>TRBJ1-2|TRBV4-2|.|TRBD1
CASSQTTQGQPYGYTF
TGTGCCAGCAGCCAGACGACCCAGGGACAGCCCTATGGCTACACCTTC
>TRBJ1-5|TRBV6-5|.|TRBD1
CASGGQGRNQPQHF
TGTGCCAGCGGGGGACAGGGGAGAAATCAGCCCCAGCATTTT
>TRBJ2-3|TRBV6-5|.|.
CASSYQGRHTDTQYF
TGTGCCAGCAGTTACCAAGGCAGACACACAGATACGCAGTATTTT
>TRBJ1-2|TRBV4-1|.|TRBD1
CASSRFRDRGNYGYTF
TGCGCCAGCAGCCGTTTCCGGGACAGGGGAAACTATGGCTACACCTTC
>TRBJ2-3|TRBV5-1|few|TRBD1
CASTSGQDRSGDTQYF
TGCGCCAGCACATCGGGACAGGACCGTTCAGGGGATACGCAGTATTTT
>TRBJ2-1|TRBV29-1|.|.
CSAGWNKGEQFF
TGCAGCGCGGGATGGAACAAAGGTGAGCAGTTCTTC
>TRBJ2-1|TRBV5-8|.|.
CASSPTGGAYNEQFF
TGTGCCAGCAGCCCCACCGGTGGGGCTTACAATGAGCAGTTCTTC
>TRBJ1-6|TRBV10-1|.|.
CASSGRGAYNSPLHF
TGCGCCAGCAGTGGAAGGGGCGCCTATAATTCACCCCTCCACTTT
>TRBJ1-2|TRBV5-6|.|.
CASTHGATRTDLNYGYTF
TGTGCCAGCACCCACGGAGCCACCCGGACAGACCTAAACTATGGCTACACCTTC
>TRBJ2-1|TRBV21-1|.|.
CASSKHRGTGNEQFF
TGTGCCAGCAGCAAACACAGGGGCACGGGCAATGAGCAGTTCTTC
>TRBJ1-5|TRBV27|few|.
CASSLSGVQPQHF
TGTGCCAGCAGTTTATCCGGGGTTCAGCCCCAGCATTTT
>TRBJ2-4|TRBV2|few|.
CASTRGGIQYF
TGTGCCAGCACACGGGGTGGCATTCAGTACTTC
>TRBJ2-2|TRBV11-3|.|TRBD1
CASSTRQGGSTGELFF
TGTGCCAGCAGCACCCGACAGGGGGGGTCCACCGGGGAGCTGTTTTTT
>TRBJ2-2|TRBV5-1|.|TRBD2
CASSSGTSGLSGELFF
TGCGCCAGCAGTTCCGGGACTAGTGGATTGTCCGGGGAGCTGTTTTTT
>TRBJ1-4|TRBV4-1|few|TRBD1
CASSQPLRDREEKLFF
TGCGCCAGCAGCCAACCCCTCAGGGACAGGGAAGAAAAACTGTTTTTT
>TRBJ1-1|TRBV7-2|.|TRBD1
CASSRQGRDTEAFF
TGTGCCAGCAGCCGACAGGGGAGGGACACTGAAGCTTTCTTT
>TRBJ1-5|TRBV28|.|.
CASISGGNSNQPQHF
TGTGCCAGCATTTCTGGGGGCAATAGCAATCAGCCCCAGCATTTT
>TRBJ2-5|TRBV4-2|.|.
CASSQVTTGETQYF
TGTGCCAGCAGCCAAGTCACGACTGGCGAGACCCAGTACTTC
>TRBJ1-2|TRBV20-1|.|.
CSASDSGYTF
TGCAGTGCCAGCGACTCGGGCTACACCTTC
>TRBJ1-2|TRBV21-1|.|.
CASSKFREGYGYTF
TGTGCCAGCAGCAAATTCAGGGAAGGCTATGGCTACACCTTC
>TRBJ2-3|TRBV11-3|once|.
CASSLGGHRGDTQYF
TGTGCCAGCAGCTTGGGAGGACATAGGGGAGATACGCAGTATTTT
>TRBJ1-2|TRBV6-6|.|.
CASREGGRQRYGYTF
TGTGCCAGCAGGGAAGGGGGTCGACAGCGCTATGGCTACACCTTC
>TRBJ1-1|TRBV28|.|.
CASSLPDRNTEAFF
TGTGCCAGCAGTTTACCAGACAGGAACACTGAAGCTTTCTTT
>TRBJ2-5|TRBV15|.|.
CATSRDLSGQETQYF
TGTGCCACCAGCAGAGATCTATCCGGTCAAGAGACCCAGTACTTC
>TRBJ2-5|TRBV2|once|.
CASSESGETQYF
TGTGCCAGCAGTGAGAGCGGAGAGACCCAGTACTTC
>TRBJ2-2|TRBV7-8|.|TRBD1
CASSFPDRALNTGELFF
TGTGCCAGCAGCTTCCCGGACAGGGCCCTGAACACCGGGGAGCTGTTTTTT
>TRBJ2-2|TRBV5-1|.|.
CASSLAIDRGAGELFF
TGCGCCAGCAGCTTGGCCATAGATAGGGGCGCCGGGGAGCTGTTTTTT
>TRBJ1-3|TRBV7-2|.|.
CASSSPPTPSGNTIYF
TGTGCCAGCAGCTCCCCGCCGACTCCCAGTGGAAACACCATATATTTT
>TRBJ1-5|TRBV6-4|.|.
CASSGPGGSQYSNQPQHF
TGTGCCAGCAGTGGGCCGGGGGGTTCCCAATATAGCAATCAGCCCCAGCATTTT
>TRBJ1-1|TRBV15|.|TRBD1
CATSRGPDRDTEAFF
TGTGCCACCAGCAGAGGGCCCGACAGGGACACTGAAGCTTTCTTT
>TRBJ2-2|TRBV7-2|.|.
CASSPTPDTFSYTGELFF
TGTGCCAGCAGCCCAACCCCCGACACTTTTTCTTACACCGGGGAGCTGTTTTTT
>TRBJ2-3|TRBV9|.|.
CASSSPGTDTQYF
TGTGCCAGCAGCTCACCGGGGACAGATACGCAGTATTTT
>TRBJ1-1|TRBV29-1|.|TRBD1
CSGTGAGTEAFF
TGCAGCGGGACAGGGGCCGGCACTGAAGCTTTCTTT
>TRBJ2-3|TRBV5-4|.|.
CASSSRLDTQYF
TGTGCCAGCAGCTCCAGGTTGGATACGCAGTATTTT